The 15 T cell receptor beta chains given below trace back to one sample, sequenced in a study of human T cells and chemical hapten exposure. Regarding time point: patch test 2, 6 weeks after DPC sensitization. Treatment noted: therapeutic diphenylcyclopropenone sensitization with weekly scalp DPC. Via MiXCR, TCRdb re-called the RACE reads, giving one row per CDR3 protein. Counted here are 70,000 to 95,000 distinct CDR3 sequences, 5% to 8.5% occurring once; the ten biggest clones make up 1% to 1.5%. The material sequenced was whole blood, taken in connection with sensitization to the hapten diphenylcyclopropenone (DPC). These TCRs come from a woman between 25 and 40 years old with alopecia areata. Some clones in this sample may be carry-over from other donors' samples.

This clonotype was counted a few times. The V and J genes are TRBV12-3 or TRBV12-4 and TRBJ1-5; TRBD1 is a possible D gene (6 bases). This CDR3 spans 14 amino acids. V was clipped by 1 base and J by 6 bases, with 10 bases between them. The CDR3 coding sequence is TGTGCCAGCAGTTTAGGAAAGGGGGTTCAGCCCCAGCATTTT. It is translated as CASSLGKGVQPQHF.

This clonotype was found many times. V and J are TRBV20-1 and TRBJ1-6; unclear D gene. The CDR3 contains 15 residues. V was shortened by 3 bases and J by 0 bases, with 9 bases between the two germline ends. Germline V lookup: CDR1 DFQATT, CDR2 SNEGSKA (reference sequence). CDR3 DNA sequence: TGCAGTGCTAGGGAGGGCAGCTCCTATAATTCACCCCTCCACTTT. Translated, it gives CSAREGSSYNSPLHF.

The V call is TRBV5-4, the J call TRBJ1-3; D gene ambiguous. Between the trimmed V and J ends, which lost 0 bases and 0 bases, there was a span of 7 bases. Germline V gene sequence: CDR1 SGHNT, CDR2 YYREEE (reference sequence). This CDR3 has 15 amino acids. CDR3 sequence reads: CASSLGGPSGNTIYF. CDR3 in DNA: TGTGCCAGCAGCTTGGGCGGGCCCTCTGGAAACACCATATATTTT.

This clonotype appeared a few times. J is TRBJ1-4 and V is TRBV5-1; unclear D gene. V lost 4 bases to trimming and J lost 7 bases, with 11 bases between them. Germline values: CDR1 SGHRS, CDR2 YFSETQ. This CDR3 comprises 13 residues. CDR3 loop: CASSQVPAEKLFF. The CDR3 DNA sequence: TGCGCCAGCAGCCAGGTTCCGGCTGAAAAACTGTTTTTT.

At least ten counts were recorded for this clonotype. The CDR3 DNA follows: TGTGCCAGCAGGGCTAGGGGTGCCGATTATGAGCAGTTCTTC. Its protein is CASRARGADYEQFF. The gene calls are TRBV7-3 and TRBJ2-1; possible D gene TRBD1, 5 bases. The germline V gene has CDR1 SGHTA and CDR2 FQGTGA. Trimming removed 6 bases at V and 8 bases at J, with 17 bases between. This CDR3 is 14 amino acids long.

This chain uses TRBV12-3 or TRBV12-4 with TRBJ2-7; D may be TRBD2 (6 bases). The V end was cut by 6 bases, the J end by 2 bases, with 11 bases between. The CDR3 contains 13 residues. Here the CDR3 DNA reads TGTGCCAGCAGCCTGGCGGGGACCTACGAGCAGTACTTC. It yields the protein CASSLAGTYEQYF.

In this sample, this clonotype turned up many times. The V and J genes are TRBV30 and TRBJ2-7, with D possibly TRBD1 on 6 matching bases. CDR1 and CDR2 from the germline V gene are GTSNPN and SVGIG (reference sequence). V lost 2 bases to trimming and J lost 5 bases, with 13 bases between them. CDR3 size: 13 residues. The CDR3 is CAWSPGGRNEQYF. For the CDR3, the DNA is TGTGCCTGGAGTCCTGGGGGCAGGAACGAGCAGTACTTC.

This clonotype was counted only a few times. The chain employs TRBV30 and TRBJ1-1; D is unresolved. Trimming left V 5 bases short and J 1 base short, with 8 bases between. CDR1 is GTSNPN, CDR2 SVGIG, per germline (reference sequence). CDR3 size: 12 residues. In DNA form, the CDR3 reads TGTGCCTGGGATAAGGGGAACACTGAAGCTTTCTTT. It specifies CAWDKGNTEAFF.

The V and J genes are TRBV7-9 and TRBJ2-3; TRBD2 might be the D (6 bases). Deletions cut 5 bases from V and 2 bases from J, with 17 bases between. Germline CDR1 SEHNR, CDR2 FQNEAQ (reference sequence). CDR3 length: 16 amino acids. The CDR3 is CASSLPRDSYTDTQYF. The CDR3 region has the DNA TGTGCCAGCAGCCTGCCCCGGGACTCATACACAGATACGCAGTATTTT.

This clonotype was found a few times. The rearrangement links TRBV5-4 to TRBJ2-2, with TRBD2 identical over 8 bases. Germline-derived CDR1 and CDR2 are SGHNT and YYREEE (reference sequence). J lost 5 bases, V lost 5 bases, and 20 bases had no gene match. There are 19 residues in the CDR3. The CDR3 region is CASRPGLSGGPLGTGELFF. The CDR3 nucleotides are TGTGCCAGCAGACCCGGACTAAGCGGGGGCCCCTTGGGAACCGGGGAGCTGTTTTTT.

This clonotype has ten or more counts. This chain joins TRBV6-5 and TRBJ2-7; 7 nucleotides align to TRBD2. This CDR3 contains 14 residues. Germline V CDR1 and CDR2: MNHEY, SVGAGI. Trimming at V came to 8 bases and at J to 0 bases, leaving 7 bases not matched to a gene. The CDR3 DNA reads as TGTGCCAGCTCCCGGGGGGTACTCTCCTACGAGCAGTACTTC. Its protein is CASSRGVLSYEQYF.

This clonotype turned up a few times. This chain joins TRBV7-3 and TRBJ2-1; 10 positions match TRBD2. Germline trimming cut 3 bases from V and 2 bases from J; bases unmatched to any gene: 10. The CDR3 is made up of 18 amino acids. Germline-derived CDR1 and CDR2 are SGHTA and FQGTGA. The CDR3 sequence: CASSFSGGTFVAYNEQFF. CDR3 bases: TGTGCCAGCAGCTTTAGCGGGGGGACCTTTGTAGCCTACAATGAGCAGTTCTTC.

This clonotype has only a few counts. The chain links TRBV19 to TRBJ1-5; D gene unclear. This CDR3 spans 14 amino acids. The germline CDR1 and CDR2 sequences are LNHDA and SQIVND (reference sequence). V dropped 2 bases and J dropped 2 bases, with 7 bases sitting between them. The CDR3 coding sequence is TGTGCCAGTAGTATAAACCTCGGCAATCAGCCCCAGCATTTT. Its translation: CASSINLGNQPQHF.

The genes are TRBV20-1 and TRBJ2-6, with D hard to call. Trimming removed 1 base at V and 0 bases at J, with 1 base between. Germline-derived CDR1 and CDR2 are DFQATT and SNEGSKA (reference sequence). The CDR3 contains 13 residues. CDR3 protein: CSARASGANVLTF. The CDR3 DNA reads TGCAGTGCTAGAGCCTCTGGGGCCAACGTCCTGACTTTC.

The sample holds many counts of this clonotype. This sequence joins TRBV27 and TRBJ1-1; D remains ambiguous. The CDR3 sequence is 15 residues long. V gave up 0 bases and J gave up 7 bases, with 15 bases separating them. Germline lookup yields CDR1 MNHEY and CDR2 SMNVEV (reference sequence). CDR3 residues: CASSLSSLYLDEAFF. The CDR3 coding sequence is TGTGCCAGCAGTTTATCATCCTTGTACTTGGATGAAGCTTTCTTT.